Shown below are 8 T cell receptor beta chains from a single sample sequenced in a study of post-analysis software for immune sequencing data. Findings of the study overall: The five TRBV segments detected at higher frequency in patients than in controls included TRBV5-6, TRBV5-1 and TRBV20-1.

Their recognized antigens are unknown. TCR beta cDNA libraries had unique molecular identifiers. From the PCR reads, TCRdb called clonotypes with MiXCR, one entry per CDR3 protein. The table has 700,000 to 900,000 distinct CDR3 sequences, about half seen once. The sample consisted of blood. These receptors all stem from a girl under 18 with multiple sclerosis.

This chain uses TRBV19 with TRBJ2-7, with 11 nucleotides matching TRBD2. Unmatched junction bases numbered 4, after V lost 2 bases and J lost 4 bases. The germline CDR1 and CDR2 sequences are LNHDA and SQIVND (reference sequence). The CDR3 spans 15 residues. CDR3 amino acids: CASSIQGLAAYEQYF. The CDR3 DNA sequence: TGTGCCAGTAGTATACAGGGACTAGCGGCTTACGAGCAGTACTTC.

The rearrangement uses TRBV27 and TRBJ2-3, with D maybe TRBD2 (5 bases). Trimming stripped 8 bases from V and 0 bases from J, with 12 bases between. The CDR3 covers 14 residues. The germline CDR1 and CDR2 sequences are MNHEY and SMNVEV (reference sequence). This CDR3 reads CASRGGGSTDTQYF. Written as DNA, the CDR3 is TGTGCCAGCCGTGGTGGCGGGAGCACAGATACGCAGTATTTT.

This clonotype was detected a few times. This chain links TRBV20-1 with TRBJ1-5; no clear D. V dropped 3 bases and J dropped 0 bases, with 15 bases sitting between them. This CDR3 spans 16 amino acids. Per germline, CDR1 DFQATT and CDR2 SNEGSKA (reference sequence). The CDR3: CSARPLLEGSNQPQHF. CDR3 sequence (DNA): TGCAGTGCTAGGCCCCTTCTAGAGGGTAGCAATCAGCCCCAGCATTTT.

The chain carries TRBV12-3 or TRBV12-4 and TRBJ1-4, with D unresolved. Between the trimmed V and J ends, which lost 5 bases and 5 bases, there was a span of 9 bases. The CDR3 has 13 residues. This chain's CDR3 is CASSPHPNEKLFF. The CDR3 nucleotides are TGTGCCAGCAGTCCCCATCCGAATGAAAAACTGTTTTTT.

The V call is TRBV29-1, the J call TRBJ2-2; no clear D gene. V was clipped by 4 bases and J by 0 bases, with 9 bases between them. Germline CDR1 SQVTM, CDR2 ANQGSEA. This CDR3 contains 14 residues. This CDR3 reads CSVGMLSNTGELFF. The CDR3 region has the DNA TGCAGCGTTGGAATGTTGTCGAACACCGGGGAGCTGTTTTTT.

The rearrangement uses TRBV20-1 and TRBJ1-5; 10 bases are a match to TRBD1. The V gene end was trimmed by 3 bases and the J gene end by 7 bases; junction bases not matched to a gene: 12. Germline CDR1 reads DFQATT; CDR2 reads SNEGSKA (reference sequence). The length of the CDR3 is 16 residues. CDR3: CSARNSRQGANQPQHF. Here the CDR3 DNA reads TGCAGTGCTAGGAACTCGAGACAGGGGGCTAACCAGCCCCAGCATTTT.

This clonotype was found a few times. This chain links TRBV12-3 or TRBV12-4 with TRBJ1-6, with D perhaps matching TRBD1 (5 bases). V lost 6 bases and J 8 bases, leaving 14 bases between the germline ends. The CDR3 totals 14 residues. The CDR3 loop reads CASSQSGTHSPLHF. CDR3 DNA sequence: TGTGCCAGCAGCCAGTCAGGGACCCATTCACCCCTCCACTTT.

This clonotype was observed at least ten times. V usage is TRBV9 and J usage is TRBJ1-6; D is undetermined. The CDR3 contains 13 residues. The germline V gene has CDR1 SGDLS and CDR2 YYNGEE. V was trimmed by 2 bases and J by 10 bases, leaving 10 bases between them. CDR3 residues: CASSVTLGSPLHF. The CDR3 DNA is TGTGCCAGCAGCGTTACACTAGGGTCACCCCTCCACTTT.